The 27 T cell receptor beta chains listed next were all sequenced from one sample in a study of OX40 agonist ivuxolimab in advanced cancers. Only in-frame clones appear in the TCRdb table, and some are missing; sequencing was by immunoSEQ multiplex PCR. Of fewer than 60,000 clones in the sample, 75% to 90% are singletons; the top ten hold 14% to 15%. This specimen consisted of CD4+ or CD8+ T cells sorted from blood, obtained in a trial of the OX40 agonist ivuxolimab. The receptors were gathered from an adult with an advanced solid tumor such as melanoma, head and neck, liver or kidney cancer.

In nucleotides, the CDR3 is TGTGCCAGCACTGGGGGCTCCTACGAGCAGTACTTC. Amino acid sequence: CASTGGSYEQYF. This rearrangement joins TRBV25-1 to TRBJ2-7; either TRBD1 or TRBD2 may fit D (5 bases each). The CDR3 has 12 amino acids. The germline V gene has CDR1 MGHDK and CDR2 SYGVNS. V shed 7 bases and J shed 0 bases, with 7 bases lying between them.

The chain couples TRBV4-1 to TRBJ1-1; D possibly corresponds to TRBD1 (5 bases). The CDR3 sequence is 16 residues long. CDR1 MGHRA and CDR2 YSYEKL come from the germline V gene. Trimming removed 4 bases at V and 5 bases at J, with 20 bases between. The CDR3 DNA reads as TGCGCCAGCAGCCCGACTTGGGGGGAAGGGGTGACTGAAGCTTTCTTT. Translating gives CASSPTWGEGVTEAFF.

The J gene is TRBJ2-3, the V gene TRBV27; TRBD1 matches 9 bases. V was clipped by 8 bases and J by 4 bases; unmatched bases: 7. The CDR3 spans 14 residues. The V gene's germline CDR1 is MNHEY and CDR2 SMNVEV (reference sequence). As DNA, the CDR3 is TGTGCCAGCTCTTGGACAGGGGTGGCAGATACGCAGTATTTT. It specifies CASSWTGVADTQYF.

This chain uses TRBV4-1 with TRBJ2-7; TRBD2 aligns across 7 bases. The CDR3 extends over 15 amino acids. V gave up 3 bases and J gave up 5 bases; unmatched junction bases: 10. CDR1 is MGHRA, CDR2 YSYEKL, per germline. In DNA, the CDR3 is TGCGCCAGCAGCCAGGTAGCGGGTCAAGCGGACGAGCAGTACTTC. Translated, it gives CASSQVAGQADEQYF.

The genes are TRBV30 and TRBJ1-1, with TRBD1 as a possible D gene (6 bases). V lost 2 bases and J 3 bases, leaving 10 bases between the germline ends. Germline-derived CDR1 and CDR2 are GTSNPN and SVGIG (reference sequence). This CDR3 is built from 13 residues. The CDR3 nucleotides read TGTGCCTGGAGTAAACAGGGTTACACTGAAGCTTTCTTT. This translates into CAWSKQGYTEAFF.

CDR3 protein: CASSLDSLIVKGETQYF. CDR3 nucleotides: TGCGCCAGCAGCTTGGACAGCCTCATAGTGAAAGGAGAGACCCAGTACTTC. The chain recombines TRBV5-1 with TRBJ2-5; D is unresolved. V lost 0 bases and J 4 bases, leaving 19 bases between the germline ends. This CDR3 is 17 amino acids long. The germline V gene has CDR1 SGHRS and CDR2 YFSETQ.

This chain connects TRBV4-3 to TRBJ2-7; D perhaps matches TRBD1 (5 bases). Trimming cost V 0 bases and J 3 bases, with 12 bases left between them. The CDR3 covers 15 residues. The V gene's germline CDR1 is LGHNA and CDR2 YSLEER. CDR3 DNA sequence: TGCGCCAGCAGCCAAGATTGGGGCAGCCTCTACGAGCAGTACTTC. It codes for CASSQDWGSLYEQYF.

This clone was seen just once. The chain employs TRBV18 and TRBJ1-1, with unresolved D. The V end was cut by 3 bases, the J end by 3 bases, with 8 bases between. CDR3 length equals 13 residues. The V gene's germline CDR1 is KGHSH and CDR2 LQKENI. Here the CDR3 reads CASSPVGDTEAFF. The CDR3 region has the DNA TGTGCCAGCTCACCTGTAGGAGACACTGAAGCTTTCTTT.

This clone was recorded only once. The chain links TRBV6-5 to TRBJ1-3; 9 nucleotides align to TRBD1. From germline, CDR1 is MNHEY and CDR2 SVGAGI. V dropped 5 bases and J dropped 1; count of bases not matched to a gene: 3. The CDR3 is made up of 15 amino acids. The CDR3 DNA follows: TGTGCCAGCAGTGTCGGACAGGGGTCTGGAAACACCATATATTTT. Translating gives CASSVGQGSGNTIYF.

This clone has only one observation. The CDR3 DNA is TGTGCCAGCAGCCCTAGCCCGGGGGGGCTTTACGAGCAGTACTTC. Its protein product is CASSPSPGGLYEQYF. V and J are TRBV11-2 and TRBJ2-7, with 8 bases identical to TRBD2. In germline, CDR1 is SGHAT, CDR2 FQNNGV. V was clipped by 5 bases and J by 4 bases; unmatched bases: 10. The CDR3 runs to 15 residues.

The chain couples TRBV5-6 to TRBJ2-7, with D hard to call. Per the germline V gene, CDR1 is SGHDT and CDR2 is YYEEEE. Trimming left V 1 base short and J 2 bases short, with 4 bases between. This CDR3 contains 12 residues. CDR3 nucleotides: TGTGCCAGCAGCTTGATGACCTACGAGCAGTACTTC. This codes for CASSLMTYEQYF.

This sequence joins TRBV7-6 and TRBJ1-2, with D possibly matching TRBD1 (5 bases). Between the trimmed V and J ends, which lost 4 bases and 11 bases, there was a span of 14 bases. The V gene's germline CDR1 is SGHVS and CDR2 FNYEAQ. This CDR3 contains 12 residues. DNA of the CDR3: TGTGCCAGCAGCTCTAGCGGGGGTCGGTACACCTTC. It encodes CASSSSGGRYTF.

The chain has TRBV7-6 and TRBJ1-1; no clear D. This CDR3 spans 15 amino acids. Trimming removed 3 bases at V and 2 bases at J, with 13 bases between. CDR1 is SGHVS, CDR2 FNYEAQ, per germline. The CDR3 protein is CASSLEPGLNTEAFF. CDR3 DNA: TGTGCCAGCAGCTTGGAGCCGGGTCTAAACACTGAAGCTTTCTTT.

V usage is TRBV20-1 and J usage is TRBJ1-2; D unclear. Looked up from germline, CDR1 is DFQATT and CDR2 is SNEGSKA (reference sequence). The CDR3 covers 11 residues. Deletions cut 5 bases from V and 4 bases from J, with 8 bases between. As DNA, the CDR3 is TGCAGTGCTCCTAGGACCTATGGCTACACCTTC. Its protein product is CSAPRTYGYTF.

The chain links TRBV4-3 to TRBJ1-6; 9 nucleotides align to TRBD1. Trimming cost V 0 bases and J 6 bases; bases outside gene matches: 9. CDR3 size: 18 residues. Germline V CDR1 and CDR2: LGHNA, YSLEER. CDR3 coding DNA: TGCGCCAGCAGCCAAGATTGGAAGGGGACAGGGCCTAATTCACCCCTCCACTTT. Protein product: CASSQDWKGTGPNSPLHF.

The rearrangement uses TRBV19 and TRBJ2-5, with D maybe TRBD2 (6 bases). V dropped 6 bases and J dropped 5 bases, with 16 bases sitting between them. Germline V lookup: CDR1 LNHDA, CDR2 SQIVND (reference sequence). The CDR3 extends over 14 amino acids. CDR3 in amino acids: CASSPGGGYETQYF. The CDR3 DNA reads TGTGCCAGTAGCCCGGGTGGGGGGTACGAGACCCAGTACTTC.

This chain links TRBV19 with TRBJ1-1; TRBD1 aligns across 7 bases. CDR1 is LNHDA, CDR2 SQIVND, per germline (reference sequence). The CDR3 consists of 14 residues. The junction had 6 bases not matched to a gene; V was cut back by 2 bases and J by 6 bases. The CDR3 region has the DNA TGTGCCAGTAGTATAACAGGGGCTTCCCCTGAAGCTTTCTTT. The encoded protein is CASSITGASPEAFF.

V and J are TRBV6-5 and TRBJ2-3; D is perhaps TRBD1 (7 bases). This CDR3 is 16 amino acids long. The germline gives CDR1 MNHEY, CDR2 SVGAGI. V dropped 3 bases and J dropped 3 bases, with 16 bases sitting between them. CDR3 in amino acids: CASSYSPGGPTDTQYF. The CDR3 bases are TGTGCCAGCAGTTATTCTCCAGGGGGGCCAACAGATACGCAGTATTTT.

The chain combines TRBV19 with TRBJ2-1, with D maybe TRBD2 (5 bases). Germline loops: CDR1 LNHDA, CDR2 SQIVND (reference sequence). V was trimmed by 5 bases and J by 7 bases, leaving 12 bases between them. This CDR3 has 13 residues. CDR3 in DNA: TGTGCCAGTAGTTCCACGGGGTGGAATGAGCAGTTCTTC. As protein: CASSSTGWNEQFF.

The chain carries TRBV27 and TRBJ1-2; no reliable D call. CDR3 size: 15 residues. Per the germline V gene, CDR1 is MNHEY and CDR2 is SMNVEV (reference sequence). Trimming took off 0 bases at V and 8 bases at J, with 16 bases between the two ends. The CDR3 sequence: CASSLSNSPAGGYTF. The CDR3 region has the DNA TGTGCCAGCAGTTTATCGAATTCCCCTGCGGGAGGCTACACCTTC.

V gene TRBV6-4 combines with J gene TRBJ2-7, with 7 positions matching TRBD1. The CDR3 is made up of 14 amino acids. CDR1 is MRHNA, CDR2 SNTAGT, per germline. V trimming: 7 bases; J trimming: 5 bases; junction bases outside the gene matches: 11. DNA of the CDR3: TGTGCCAGCATTGGGGACAGTCTATTCCACGAGCAGTACTTC. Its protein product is CASIGDSLFHEQYF.

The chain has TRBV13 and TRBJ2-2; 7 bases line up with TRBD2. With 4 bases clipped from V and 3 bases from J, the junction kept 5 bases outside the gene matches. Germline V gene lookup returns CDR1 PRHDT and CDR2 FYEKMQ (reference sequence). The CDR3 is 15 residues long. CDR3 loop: CASSSSGWDTGELFF. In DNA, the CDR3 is TGTGCCAGCAGCTCTAGCGGATGGGACACCGGGGAGCTGTTTTTT.

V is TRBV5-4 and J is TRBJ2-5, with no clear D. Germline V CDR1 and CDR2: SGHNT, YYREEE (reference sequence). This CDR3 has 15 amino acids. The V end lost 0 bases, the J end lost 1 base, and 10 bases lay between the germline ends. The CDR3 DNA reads TGTGCCAGCAGCTTGGGGGATGAAGGCCAAGAGACCCAGTACTTC. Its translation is CASSLGDEGQETQYF.

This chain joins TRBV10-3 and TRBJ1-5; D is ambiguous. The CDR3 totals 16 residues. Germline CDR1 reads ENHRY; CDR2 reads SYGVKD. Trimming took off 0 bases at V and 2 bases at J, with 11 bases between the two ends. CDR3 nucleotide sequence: TGTGCCATCAGTGAGTCCCCATTAGGAGGCAATCAGCCCCAGCATTTT. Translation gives CAISESPLGGNQPQHF.

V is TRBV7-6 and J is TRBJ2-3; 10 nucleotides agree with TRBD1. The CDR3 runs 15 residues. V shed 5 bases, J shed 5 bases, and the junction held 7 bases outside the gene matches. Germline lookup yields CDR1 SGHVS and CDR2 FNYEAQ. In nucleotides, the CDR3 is TGTGCCAGCAGCGCGCGACAGGGGGCGAGAGATACGCAGTATTTT. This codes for CASSARQGARDTQYF.

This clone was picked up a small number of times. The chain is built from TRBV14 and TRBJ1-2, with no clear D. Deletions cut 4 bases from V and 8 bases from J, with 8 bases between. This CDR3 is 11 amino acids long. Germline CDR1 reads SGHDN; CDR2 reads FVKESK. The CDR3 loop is CASSPTRGYTF. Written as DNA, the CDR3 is TGTGCCAGCAGCCCGACTCGGGGCTACACCTTC. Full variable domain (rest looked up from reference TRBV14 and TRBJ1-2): EAGVTQFPSHSVIEKGQTVTLRCDPISGHDNLYWYRRVMGKEIKFLLHFVKESKQDESGMPNNRFLAERTGGTYSTLKVQPAELEDSGVYFCASSPTRGYTFGSGTRLTVV.

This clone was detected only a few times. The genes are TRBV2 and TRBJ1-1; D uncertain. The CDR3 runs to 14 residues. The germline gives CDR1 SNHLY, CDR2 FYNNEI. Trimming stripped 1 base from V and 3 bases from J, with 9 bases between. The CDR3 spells CASSEGNWDTEAFF. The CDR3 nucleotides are TGTGCCAGCAGTGAAGGTAACTGGGACACTGAAGCTTTCTTT.